A single sample gave rise to the 21 T cell receptor beta chains below, sequenced in a study of CD8 T cells in ankylosing spondylitis. In TCRdb, the 5' RACE reads were re-called with MiXCR into one record per CDR3 protein. The sample holds 40,000 or so distinct CDR3 sequences, 10% seen once. Sequencing was done on a sample of blood, either unsorted or a sorted T cell fraction (not recorded which). These receptors were taken from a male donor with ankylosing spondylitis or in good health (not recorded which).

The CDR3 is CARGKTSGSYYEQFF. The CDR3 nucleotides are TGTGCCAGAGGGAAAACTAGCGGGAGTTACTATGAGCAGTTCTTC. The chain recombines TRBV2 with TRBJ2-1, with 11 bases identical to TRBD2. The J segment lost 8 bases and the V segment lost 9 bases, leaving 12 bases of the junction unmatched. Germline V gene data show CDR1 as SNHLY and CDR2 as FYNNEI. The CDR3 totals 15 residues.

The CDR3 DNA is TGTGCCACCAGTAAATCCCGACAGGGCCCACCGATCTACAATGAGCAGTTCTTC. It is translated as CATSKSRQGPPIYNEQFF. The chain carries TRBV15 and TRBJ2-1, with 7 bases identical to TRBD1. V shed 6 bases, J shed 3 bases, and the junction held 17 bases outside the gene matches. Germline CDR1 LNHNV, CDR2 YYDKDF (reference sequence). The CDR3 totals 18 residues.

This clonotype was seen many times. The gene calls are TRBV3-1 and TRBJ2-3; maybe TRBD2 (6 bases). V shed 1 base and J shed 5 bases, with 13 bases lying between them. This CDR3 contains 15 residues. Germline V lookup: CDR1 LGHDT, CDR2 YNNKEL (reference sequence). For the CDR3, the DNA is TGTGCCAGCAGCCAAGTTAGCGGACTGGGAGATACGCAGTATTTT. Protein product: CASSQVSGLGDTQYF.

This clonotype was counted ten times or more. The rearrangement uses TRBV28 and TRBJ2-1, with 8 bases fitting TRBD2. The CDR3 sequence is 16 residues long. Per germline, CDR1 MDHEN and CDR2 SYDVKM. V was pared by 4 bases and J by 0 bases, with 5 bases of the junction left unmatched. The DNA for the CDR3 is TGTGCCAGCAGTTCAGGTAGCGGGACCTCCTACAATGAGCAGTTCTTC. Its protein is CASSSGSGTSYNEQFF.

This clonotype has a count of ten or more. V is TRBV12-3 or TRBV12-4 and J is TRBJ2-7; no clear D. V gave up 3 bases and J gave up 6 bases, with 12 bases separating them. The CDR3 loop spans 13 amino acids. CDR3 residues: CASSLAQGGEQYF. The CDR3 bases are TGTGCCAGCAGTTTGGCTCAAGGCGGCGAGCAGTACTTC.

This clonotype was observed many times. V and J are TRBV5-5 and TRBJ2-5, with D possibly being TRBD2 (5 bases). V shed 0 bases and J shed 4 bases, with 13 bases lying between them. Germline V gene lookup returns CDR1 SGHKS and CDR2 YYEKEE (reference sequence). The CDR3 is made up of 15 amino acids. CDR3 region: CASSLEDLEVETQYF. CDR3 bases: TGTGCCAGCAGCTTGGAGGACTTGGAGGTAGAGACCCAGTACTTC.

The chain combines TRBV4-2 with TRBJ2-1; TRBD2 might be the D (6 bases). This CDR3 region has 15 residues. The V and J ends lost 9 bases and 3 bases respectively, with 18 bases between them. Germline lookup yields CDR1 LGHNA and CDR2 YNFKEQ. In DNA form, the CDR3 reads TGTGCCAGGGGCTCGGGACTCCCCTTCTACAATGAGCAGTTCTTC. Protein: CARGSGLPFYNEQFF.

The rearrangement uses TRBV7-2 and TRBJ2-5; D is possibly TRBD2 (5 bases). Germline loops: CDR1 SGHTA, CDR2 FQGNSA. This CDR3 has 15 amino acids. The ends were cut back, 4 bases at V and 4 bases at J, with 16 bases in the middle. In DNA, the CDR3 is TGTGCCAGCAGCTCACCTTTCCGGAGCGGAGAGACCCAGTACTTC. Encoded protein: CASSSPFRSGETQYF. The whole variable domain, remainder taken from reference TRBV7-2 and TRBJ2-5, is GAGVSQSPSNKVTEKGKDVELRCDPISGHTALYWYRQSLGQGLEFLIYFQGNSAPDKSGLPSDRFSAERTGGSVSTLTIQRTQQEDSAVYLCASSSPFRSGETQYFGPGTRLLVL.

There are many counts of this clonotype. The gene calls are TRBV20-1 and TRBJ1-1; weak D call: TRBD1 (6 bases). Germline V gene data show CDR1 as DFQATT and CDR2 as SNEGSKA (reference sequence). The ends were cut back, 1 base at V and 5 bases at J, with 14 bases in the middle. The CDR3 spans 14 residues. CDR3 protein: CSARGGGRETEAFF. In nucleotides, the CDR3 is TGCAGTGCTAGAGGGGGGGGCAGGGAAACTGAAGCTTTCTTT.

This clonotype was observed many times. The rearrangement uses TRBV24-1 and TRBJ2-1; 15 bases align to TRBD2. V lost 3 bases to trimming and J lost 4 bases; unmatched junction nucleotides: 3. Germline assignment: CDR1 KGHDR and CDR2 SFDVKD. This CDR3 is 17 amino acids long. The CDR3 DNA sequence: TGTGCCACCAGTGATCCCGGGACTAGCGGGAGGTACAATGAGCAGTTCTTC. Its protein product is CATSDPGTSGRYNEQFF.

This clonotype showed up many times. V is TRBV20-1 and J is TRBJ1-4; TRBD1 matches 8 bases. This CDR3 region has 14 residues. Germline CDR1 DFQATT, CDR2 SNEGSKA (reference sequence). Trimming took 5 bases from V and 1 from J; bases not matched to a gene: 3. The DNA for the CDR3 is TGCAGTGCTGGGGGGACAGGAACTAATGAAAAACTGTTTTTT. It is translated as CSAGGTGTNEKLFF.

This clonotype has only a few counts. The chain uses TRBV28 and TRBJ2-7; tentatively, D is TRBD1 (6 bases). Germline V gene data show CDR1 as MDHEN and CDR2 as SYDVKM. Trimming took 7 bases from V and 5 from J, leaving 21 bases between them. This CDR3 spans 15 amino acids. The CDR3 DNA reads as TGTGCCAGCAACCCATTCTTTACAGGGAACAACGAGCAGTACTTC. Translating gives CASNPFFTGNNEQYF.

This clonotype came up a few times. The gene calls are TRBV6-4 and TRBJ2-2; no firm D call. The CDR3 sequence is 13 residues long. Germline lookup yields CDR1 MRHNA and CDR2 SNTAGT. V was clipped by 0 bases and J by 6 bases, with 5 bases between them. CDR3 loop: CASSDSSAGELFF. DNA for the CDR3: TGTGCCAGCAGTGACTCGAGTGCCGGGGAGCTGTTTTTT.

This clonotype appeared many times. The chain has TRBV30 and TRBJ2-1; 7 positions match TRBD1. The J segment lost 15 bases and the V segment lost 1 base, leaving 12 bases of the junction unmatched. CDR1 GTSNPN and CDR2 SVGIG come from the germline V gene (reference sequence). The CDR3 length is 13 residues. Written as DNA, the CDR3 is TGTGCCTGGAGTGCCCTCCGGGACAGTTTTCTGTTCTTC. Translation: CAWSALRDSFLFF.

V and J are TRBV5-1 and TRBJ1-1, with D unresolved. V was cut by 1 base and J by 1 base, with 8 bases left in between. The CDR3 is made up of 14 amino acids. CDR1 SGHRS and CDR2 YFSETQ come from the germline V gene. CDR3 residues: CASSLIGANTEAFF. CDR3 nucleotides: TGCGCCAGCAGCTTGATTGGCGCGAACACTGAAGCTTTCTTT. Complete variable domain (other parts from reference TRBV5-1 and TRBJ1-1): KAGVTQTPRYLIKTRGQQVTLSCSPISGHRSVSWYQQTPGQGLQFLFEYFSETQRNKGNFPGRFSGRQFSNSRSEMNVSTLELGDSALYLCASSLIGANTEAFFGQGTRLTVV.

This clonotype was observed many times. The chain links TRBV7-8 to TRBJ2-1; 11 bases are a match to TRBD2. The CDR3 extends over 16 amino acids. Germline CDR1 reads SGHVS; CDR2 reads FQNEAQ. J gave up 2 bases and V 5 bases, and 5 bases lay outside the gene matches. CDR3 sequence (DNA): TGTGCCAGCAGCCTTAGCGGGAGGGCCCCCTACAATGAGCAGTTCTTC. Its protein product is CASSLSGRAPYNEQFF.

This clonotype was observed many times. The chain couples TRBV10-3 to TRBJ2-7; 8 bases align to TRBD2. The germline CDR1 and CDR2 sequences are ENHRY and SYGVKD. V lost 6 bases, J lost 3 bases, and 10 bases stayed unmatched. This CDR3 is 15 amino acids long. The CDR3 sequence is CAISGALAGNYEQYF. The CDR3 region has the DNA TGTGCCATCAGCGGGGCATTAGCGGGGAACTACGAGCAGTACTTC.

In its sample, this clonotype was seen many times. CDR3 sequence reads: CSARGQGYQPQHF. As DNA, the CDR3 is TGCAGTGCTAGGGGACAGGGTTATCAGCCCCAGCATTTT. This chain connects TRBV20-1 to TRBJ1-5; 9 nucleotides align to TRBD1. Germline loops: CDR1 DFQATT, CDR2 SNEGSKA (reference sequence). This CDR3 spans 13 amino acids. Trimming at V came to 3 bases and at J to 5 bases, leaving 2 bases not matched to a gene.

In this sample, this clonotype turned up many times. The V and J genes are TRBV29-1 and TRBJ1-2, with unresolved D. Trimming shortened V by 4 bases and J by 4 bases, and 13 bases separated the two germline ends. Per germline, CDR1 SQVTM and CDR2 ANQGSEA. The CDR3 is made up of 13 amino acids. In DNA form, the CDR3 reads TGCAGCGTTGTTGAGCTGGGGTTCTATGGCTACACCTTC. Translated, it gives CSVVELGFYGYTF. Full variable domain (remainder filled in from reference TRBV29-1 and TRBJ1-2): SAVISQKPSRDICQRGTSLTIQCQVDSQVTMMFWYRQQPGQSLTLIATANQGSEATYESGFVIDKFPISRPNLTFSTLTVSNMSPEDSSIYLCSVVELGFYGYTFGSGTRLTVV.

This clonotype was found a few times. The rearrangement joins TRBV5-1 to TRBJ2-7; 11 bases are shared with TRBD2. This CDR3 is built from 15 residues. Looked up from germline, CDR1 is SGHRS and CDR2 is YFSETQ. V gave up 2 bases and J gave up 0 bases; unmatched junction bases: 1. Here the CDR3 reads CASSLTSGSSYEQYF. CDR3 nucleotides: TGCGCCAGCAGCTTAACTAGCGGGAGCTCCTACGAGCAGTACTTC.

This clonotype was found many times. The chain couples TRBV6-2 or TRBV6-3 to TRBJ2-7; D remains ambiguous. Germline CDR1 and CDR2: MNHEY and SVGEGT. The V end lost 5 bases, the J end lost 0 bases, and 14 bases lay between the germline ends. The CDR3 covers 15 residues. The CDR3 sequence is CASSVDLPVSYEQYF. Written as DNA, the CDR3 is TGTGCCAGCAGTGTTGACCTACCCGTCTCCTACGAGCAGTACTTC.